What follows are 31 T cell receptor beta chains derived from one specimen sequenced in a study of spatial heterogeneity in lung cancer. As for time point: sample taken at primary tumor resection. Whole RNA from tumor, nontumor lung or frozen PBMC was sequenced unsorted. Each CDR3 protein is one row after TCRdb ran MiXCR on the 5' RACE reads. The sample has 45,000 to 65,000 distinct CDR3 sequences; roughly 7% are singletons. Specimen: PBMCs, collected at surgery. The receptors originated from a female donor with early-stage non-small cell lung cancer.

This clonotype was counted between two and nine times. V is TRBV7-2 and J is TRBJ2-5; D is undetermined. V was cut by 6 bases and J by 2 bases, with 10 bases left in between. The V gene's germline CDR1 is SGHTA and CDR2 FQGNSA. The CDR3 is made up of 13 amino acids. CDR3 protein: CASSLLPQETQYF. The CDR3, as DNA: TGTGCCAGCAGTTTACTCCCTCAAGAGACCCAGTACTTC.

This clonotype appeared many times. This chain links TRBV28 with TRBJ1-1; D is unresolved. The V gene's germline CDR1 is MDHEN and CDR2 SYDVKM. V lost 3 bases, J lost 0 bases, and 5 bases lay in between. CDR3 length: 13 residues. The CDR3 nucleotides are TGTGCCAGCAGTTTCCCGCTGAACACTGAAGCTTTCTTT. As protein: CASSFPLNTEAFF.

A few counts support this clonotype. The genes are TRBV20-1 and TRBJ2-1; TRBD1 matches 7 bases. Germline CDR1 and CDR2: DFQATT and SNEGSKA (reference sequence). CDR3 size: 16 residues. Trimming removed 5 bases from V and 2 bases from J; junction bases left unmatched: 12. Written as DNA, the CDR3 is TGCAGTGCTTTAGACAGGGACGGAGGAACCTACAATGAGCAGTTCTTC. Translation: CSALDRDGGTYNEQFF.

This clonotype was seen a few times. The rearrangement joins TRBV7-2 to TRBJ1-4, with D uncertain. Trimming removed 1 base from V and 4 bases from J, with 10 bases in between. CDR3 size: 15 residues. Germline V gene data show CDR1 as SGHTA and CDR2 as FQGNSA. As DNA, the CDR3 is TGTGCCAGCAGCTTAGAGCCCGGGATTAATGAAAAACTGTTTTTT. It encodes CASSLEPGINEKLFF.

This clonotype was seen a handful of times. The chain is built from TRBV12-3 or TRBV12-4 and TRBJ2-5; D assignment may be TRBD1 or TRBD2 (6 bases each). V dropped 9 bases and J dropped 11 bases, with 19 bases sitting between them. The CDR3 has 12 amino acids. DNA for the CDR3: TGTGCCAGTTCCGGGGGCGGAACTAGACAGTACTTC. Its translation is CASSGGGTRQYF.

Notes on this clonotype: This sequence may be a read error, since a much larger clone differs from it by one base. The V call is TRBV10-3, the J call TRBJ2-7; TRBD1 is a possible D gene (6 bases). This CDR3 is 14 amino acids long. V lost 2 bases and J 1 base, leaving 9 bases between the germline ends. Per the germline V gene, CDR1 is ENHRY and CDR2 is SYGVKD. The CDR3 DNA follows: TGTGCCATCAGTGAGGGGACACCATCCTACGAGCAGTACGTC. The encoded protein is CAISEGTPSYEQYV.

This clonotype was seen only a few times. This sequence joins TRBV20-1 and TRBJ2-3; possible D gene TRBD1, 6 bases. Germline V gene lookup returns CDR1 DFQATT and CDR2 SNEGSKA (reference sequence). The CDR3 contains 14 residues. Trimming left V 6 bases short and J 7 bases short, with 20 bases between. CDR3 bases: TGCAGTGCATATGCGGCGGCAGGGGTAAATACGCAGTATTTT. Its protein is CSAYAAAGVNTQYF.

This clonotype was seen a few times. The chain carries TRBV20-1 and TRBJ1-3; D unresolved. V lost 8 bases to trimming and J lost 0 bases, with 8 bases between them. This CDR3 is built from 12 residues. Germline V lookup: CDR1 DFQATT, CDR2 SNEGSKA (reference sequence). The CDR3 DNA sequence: TGCAGTTCGTCCACCTCTGGAAACACCATATATTTT. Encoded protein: CSSSTSGNTIYF.

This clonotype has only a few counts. CDR3 sequence reads: CASSLQSGPNSPLHF. DNA for the CDR3: TGCGCCAGCAGCTTGCAGTCGGGCCCTAATTCACCCCTCCACTTT. V and J are TRBV5-1 and TRBJ1-6; D remains unclear. Germline CDR1 SGHRS, CDR2 YFSETQ. This CDR3 contains 15 residues. The ends were cut back, 1 base at V and 6 bases at J, with 11 bases in the middle.

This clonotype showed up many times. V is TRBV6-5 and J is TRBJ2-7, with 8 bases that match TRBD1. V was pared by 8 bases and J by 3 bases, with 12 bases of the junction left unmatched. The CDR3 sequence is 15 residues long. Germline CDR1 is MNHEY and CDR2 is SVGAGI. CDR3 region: CASGRSGQGFYEQYF. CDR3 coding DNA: TGTGCCAGCGGAAGGTCCGGACAGGGCTTCTACGAGCAGTACTTC.

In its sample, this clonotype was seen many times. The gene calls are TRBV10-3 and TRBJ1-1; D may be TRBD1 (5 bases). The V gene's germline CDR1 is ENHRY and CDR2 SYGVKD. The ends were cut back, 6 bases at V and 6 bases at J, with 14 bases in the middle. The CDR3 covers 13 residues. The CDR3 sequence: CAIRLPGGAEAFF. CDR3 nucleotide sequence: TGTGCCATCAGGTTACCCGGGGGTGCTGAAGCTTTCTTT.

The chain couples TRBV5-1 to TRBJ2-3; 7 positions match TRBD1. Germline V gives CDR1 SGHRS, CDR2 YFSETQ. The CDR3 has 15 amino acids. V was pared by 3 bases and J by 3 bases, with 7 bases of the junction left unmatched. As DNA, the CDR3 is TGCGCCAGCAGCTCGTCGGGACAGACGACAGATACGCAGTATTTT. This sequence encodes CASSSSGQTTDTQYF. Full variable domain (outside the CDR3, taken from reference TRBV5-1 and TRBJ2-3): KAGVTQTPRYLIKTRGQQVTLSCSPISGHRSVSWYQQTPGQGLQFLFEYFSETQRNKGNFPGRFSGRQFSNSRSEMNVSTLELGDSALYLCASSSSGQTTDTQYFGPGTRLTVL.

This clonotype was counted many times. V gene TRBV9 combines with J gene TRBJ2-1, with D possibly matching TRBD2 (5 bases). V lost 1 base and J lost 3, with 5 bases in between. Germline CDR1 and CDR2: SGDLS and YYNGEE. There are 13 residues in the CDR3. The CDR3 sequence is CASSVSGYNEQFF. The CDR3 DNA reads TGTGCCAGCAGCGTAAGCGGCTACAATGAGCAGTTCTTC.

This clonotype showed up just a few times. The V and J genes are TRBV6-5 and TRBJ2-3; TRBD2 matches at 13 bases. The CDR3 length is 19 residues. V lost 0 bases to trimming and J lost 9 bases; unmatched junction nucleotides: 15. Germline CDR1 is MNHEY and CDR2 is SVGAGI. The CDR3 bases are TGTGCCAGCAGTTACTCCGGACTAGCGGGGGCGAACCTCGTGGGGACGCAGTATTTT. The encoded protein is CASSYSGLAGANLVGTQYF.

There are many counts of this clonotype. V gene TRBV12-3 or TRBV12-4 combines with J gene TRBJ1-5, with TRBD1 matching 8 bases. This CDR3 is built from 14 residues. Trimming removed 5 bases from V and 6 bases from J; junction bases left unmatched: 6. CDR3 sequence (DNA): TGTGCCAGCAGTGTAATGACAGGGGTTCAGCCCCAGCATTTT. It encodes CASSVMTGVQPQHF.

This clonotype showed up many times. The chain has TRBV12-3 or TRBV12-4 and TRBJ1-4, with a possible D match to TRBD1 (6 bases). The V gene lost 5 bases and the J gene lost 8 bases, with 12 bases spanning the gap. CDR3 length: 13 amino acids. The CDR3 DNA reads TGTGCCAGCAGTCTAGTCCAGGGGGAAAAACTGTTTTTT. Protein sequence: CASSLVQGEKLFF.

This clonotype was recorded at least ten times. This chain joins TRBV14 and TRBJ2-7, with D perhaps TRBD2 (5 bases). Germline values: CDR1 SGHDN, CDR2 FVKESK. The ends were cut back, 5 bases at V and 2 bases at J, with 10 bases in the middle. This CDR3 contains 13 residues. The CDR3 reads CASSSGETYEQYF. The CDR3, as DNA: TGTGCCAGCAGCTCCGGGGAGACCTACGAGCAGTACTTC.

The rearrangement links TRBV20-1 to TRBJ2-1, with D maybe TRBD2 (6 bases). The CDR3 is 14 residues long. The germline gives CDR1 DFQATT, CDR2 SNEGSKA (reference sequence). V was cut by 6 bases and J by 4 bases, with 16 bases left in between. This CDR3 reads CSAQSGDLYNEQFF. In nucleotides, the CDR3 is TGCAGTGCCCAGTCGGGGGACCTTTACAATGAGCAGTTCTTC.

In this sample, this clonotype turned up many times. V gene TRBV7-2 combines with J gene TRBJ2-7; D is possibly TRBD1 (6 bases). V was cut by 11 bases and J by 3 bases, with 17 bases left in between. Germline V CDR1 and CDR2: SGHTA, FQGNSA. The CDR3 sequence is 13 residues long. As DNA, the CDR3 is TGTGCCGGCTCACAGGGCCCAAGCTACGAGCAGTACTTC. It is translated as CAGSQGPSYEQYF.

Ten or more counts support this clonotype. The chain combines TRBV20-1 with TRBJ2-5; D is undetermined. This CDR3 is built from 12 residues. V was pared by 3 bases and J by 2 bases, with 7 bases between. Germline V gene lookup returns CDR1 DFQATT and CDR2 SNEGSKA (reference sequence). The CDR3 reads CSASPAQETQYF. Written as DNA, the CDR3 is TGCAGTGCTAGTCCAGCACAAGAGACCCAGTACTTC.

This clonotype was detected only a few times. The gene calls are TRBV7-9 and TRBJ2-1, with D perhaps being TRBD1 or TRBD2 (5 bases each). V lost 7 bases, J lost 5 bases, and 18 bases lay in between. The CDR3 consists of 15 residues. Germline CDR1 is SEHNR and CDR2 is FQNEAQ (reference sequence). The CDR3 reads CASNPGLEGHNEQFF. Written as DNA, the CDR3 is TGTGCCAGCAATCCGGGGCTTGAGGGGCACAATGAGCAGTTCTTC.

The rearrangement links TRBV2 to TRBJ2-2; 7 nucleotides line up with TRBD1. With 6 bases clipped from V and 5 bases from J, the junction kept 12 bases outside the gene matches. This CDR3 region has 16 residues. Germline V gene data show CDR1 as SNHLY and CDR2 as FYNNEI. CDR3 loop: CASRVDRELRTGELFF. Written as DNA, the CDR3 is TGTGCCAGCAGGGTAGACAGGGAGCTAAGGACCGGGGAGCTGTTTTTT.

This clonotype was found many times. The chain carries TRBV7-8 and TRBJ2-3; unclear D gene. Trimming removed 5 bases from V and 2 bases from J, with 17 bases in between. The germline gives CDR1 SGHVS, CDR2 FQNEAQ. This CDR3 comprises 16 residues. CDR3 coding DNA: TGTGCCAGCAGCCCTCCCGCGCCCACCTCCACAGATACGCAGTATTTT. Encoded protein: CASSPPAPTSTDTQYF.

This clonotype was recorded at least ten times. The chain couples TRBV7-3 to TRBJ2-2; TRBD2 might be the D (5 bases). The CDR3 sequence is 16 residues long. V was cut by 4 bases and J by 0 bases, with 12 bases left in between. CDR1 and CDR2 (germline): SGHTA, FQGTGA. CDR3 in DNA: TGTGCCAGCAGCTCTACCACTAGGGCGAACACCGGGGAGCTGTTTTTT. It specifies CASSSTTRANTGELFF.

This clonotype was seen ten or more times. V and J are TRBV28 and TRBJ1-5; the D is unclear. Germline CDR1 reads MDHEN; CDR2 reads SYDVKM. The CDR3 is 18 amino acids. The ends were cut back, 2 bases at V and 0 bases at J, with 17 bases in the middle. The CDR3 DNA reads TGTGCCAGCAGTTTAAGGCTGACCTCCGGGAATAGCAATCAGCCCCAGCATTTT. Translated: CASSLRLTSGNSNQPQHF.

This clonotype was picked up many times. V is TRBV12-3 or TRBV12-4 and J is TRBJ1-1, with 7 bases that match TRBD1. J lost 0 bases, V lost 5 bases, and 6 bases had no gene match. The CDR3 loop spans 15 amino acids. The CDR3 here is CASSGDRAMNTEAFF. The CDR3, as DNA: TGTGCCAGCAGTGGAGACAGGGCCATGAACACTGAAGCTTTCTTT.

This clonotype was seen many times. CDR3 nucleotide sequence: TGCGCCAGCAGCCAAGTTGTGGGGGGCTATGAGACCCAGTACTTC. This sequence encodes CASSQVVGGYETQYF. The chain is built from TRBV4-3 and TRBJ2-5; either TRBD1 or TRBD2 may supply D (6 bases each). Per the germline V gene, CDR1 is LGHNA and CDR2 is YSLEER. The CDR3 runs to 15 residues. The V end lost 1 base, the J end lost 5 bases, and 14 bases lay between the germline ends.

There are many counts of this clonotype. As DNA, the CDR3 is TGCGCCAGCAGTATTTTAACAGGGGGCCCTGAAGCTTTCTTT. This codes for CASSILTGGPEAFF. This sequence joins TRBV23-1 and TRBJ1-1, with 9 bases matching TRBD1. TRBV23-1 is noted as an ORF with a role that remains uncertain. This CDR3 contains 14 residues. V shed 5 bases, J shed 6 bases, and the junction held 7 bases outside the gene matches.

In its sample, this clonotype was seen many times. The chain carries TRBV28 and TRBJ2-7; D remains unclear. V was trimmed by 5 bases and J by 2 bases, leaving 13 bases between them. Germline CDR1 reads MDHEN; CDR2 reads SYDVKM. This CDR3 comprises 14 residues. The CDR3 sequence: CASSRTGSAYEQYF. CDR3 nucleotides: TGTGCCAGCAGTCGGACCGGGTCCGCCTACGAGCAGTACTTC.

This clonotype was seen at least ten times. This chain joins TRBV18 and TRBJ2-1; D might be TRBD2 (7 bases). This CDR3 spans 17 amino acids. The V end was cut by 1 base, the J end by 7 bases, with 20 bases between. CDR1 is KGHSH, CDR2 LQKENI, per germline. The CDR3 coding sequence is TGTGCCAGCTCACCACAGGCGAGTGGCGGGGGCCGGAATGAGCAGTTCTTC. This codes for CASSPQASGGGRNEQFF.

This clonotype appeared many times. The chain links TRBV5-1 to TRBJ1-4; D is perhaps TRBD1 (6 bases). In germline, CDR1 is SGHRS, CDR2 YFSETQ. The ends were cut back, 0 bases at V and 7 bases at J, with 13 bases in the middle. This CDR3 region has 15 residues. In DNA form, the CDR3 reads TGCGCCAGCAGCTTGGCGTCAGGGGACGGTGAAAAACTGTTTTTT. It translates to CASSLASGDGEKLFF.